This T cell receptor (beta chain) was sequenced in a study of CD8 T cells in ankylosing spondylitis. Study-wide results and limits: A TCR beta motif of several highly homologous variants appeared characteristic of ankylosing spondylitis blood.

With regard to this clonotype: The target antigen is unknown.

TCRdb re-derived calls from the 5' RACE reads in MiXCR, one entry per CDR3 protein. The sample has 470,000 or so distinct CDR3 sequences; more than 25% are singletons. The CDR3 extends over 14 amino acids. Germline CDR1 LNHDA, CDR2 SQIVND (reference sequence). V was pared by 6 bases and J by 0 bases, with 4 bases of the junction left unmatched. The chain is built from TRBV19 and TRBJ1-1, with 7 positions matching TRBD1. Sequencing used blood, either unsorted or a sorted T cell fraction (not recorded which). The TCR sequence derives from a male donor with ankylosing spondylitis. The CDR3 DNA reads TGTGCCAGTAGATCGGGACAGTTGAACACTGAAGCTTTCTTT. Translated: CASRSGQLNTEAFF.